This TCR beta chain stems from a study of human T cells and chemical hapten exposure. Broader study findings: Expanded TCRs were compared with controls, and the expanded TCRs formed significantly more large CDR3 similarity clusters. High-frequency TCRs, those above 1 in 1000, stayed the same after DPC sensitization.

The germline V gene encodes CDR1 SGDLS and CDR2 YYNGEE. Trimming at V came to 2 bases and at J to 4 bases, leaving 13 bases not matched to a gene. The CDR3 contains 18 residues. This clonotype was seen ten or more times. Its specificity is unknown. Per the original data handling: 90,000 to 100,000 TCRs per sample was the median, with a range of about 20,000 to 690,600. TCRdb itself ran the RACE reads through MiXCR, one entry per CDR3 protein. TCRdb's processing, not the study's, gives the V and J calls here. The repertoire holds about 40,000 distinct CDR3 sequences, with 3% to 3.5% as singletons. Time point in this sample: patch test 2, 6 weeks after DPC sensitization. Treatment meaning: therapeutic diphenylcyclopropenone sensitization with weekly scalp DPC. Blood collection happened ahead of applying each patch test.

The gene calls are TRBV9 and TRBJ2-1, with 9 nucleotides matching TRBD2. The clonotype was recovered from a man aged 35-49 years with alopecia areata. Some clones in this sample may be carry-over from other donors' samples. This sample comprised whole blood, obtained in connection with sensitization to the hapten diphenylcyclopropenone (DPC). The CDR3 is CASSVGSGRVLGYNEQFF. The DNA of the CDR3 is TGTGCCAGCAGCGTGGGTAGCGGGAGAGTTCTAGGGTACAATGAGCAGTTCTTC. The whole variable domain, filled in from reference TRBV9 and TRBJ2-1, reads DSGVTQTPKHLITATGQRVTLRCSPRSGDLSVYWYQQSLDQGLQFLIQYYNGEERAKGNILERFSAQQFPDLHSELNLSSLELGDSALYFCASSVGSGRVLGYNEQFFGPGTRLTVL.